This TCR beta chain was captured in a study of regulatory T cells in long-lasting Graves disease. The ends were cut back, 8 bases at V and 1 base at J, with 16 bases in the middle. Looked up from germline, CDR1 is SGHRS and CDR2 is YFSETQ. The CDR3 length is 14 residues. This clonotype occurred a few times. Time point in this sample: newly diagnosed GD, antithyroid drugs for less than 3 months. The TCR library was prepared using RNA isolated from PBMCs. Arm-PCR of CDR3 regions and iRepertoire HTBI primers were used to build TCR beta libraries. TCRdb reprocessed the multiplex PCR reads via MiXCR and lists one record per CDR3 protein. Among approximately 470,000 distinct CDR3 sequences listed, 15% to 20% were seen once. This same sample was also part of a study on T cells in Graves' hyperthyroidism and ophthalmopathy. Turning to that study: Separation of ophthalmopathy from stable hyperthyroidism was achieved by a 13 V-J model.

This chain joins TRBV5-1 and TRBJ2-7; perhaps D is TRBD1 or TRBD2 (5 bases each). The material was peripheral blood mononuclear cells (PBMCs), obtained at new diagnosis, from a patient treated with antithyroid drugs. The origin of this receptor is a man aged 40-50 years with Graves disease. The CDR3 DNA is TGCGCCAGTGTGGTGGGACCTTCGTCCTACGAGCAGTACTTC. It translates to CASVVGPSSYEQYF.